This TCR beta chain was found in a study of metastatic and nonmetastatic thyroid tumors. On the study more broadly: Comparison of repertoires was carried out across blood and tumor or nodule tissue from malignant and benign thyroid patients. The study's findings and limits: Across blood and tumor, TCR beta diversity in malignant thyroid tumors was reportedly significantly higher than in benign nodules.

A single count supports this clone. Its antigen is unknown. Each patient came to thyroid surgery without any prior treatment (of any kind). From germline, CDR1 is DFQATT and CDR2 SNEGSKA (reference sequence). Trimming shortened V by 1 base and J by 7 bases, and 20 bases separated the two germline ends. The CDR3 covers 15 residues. Original data processing: Clinicopathological groups supplied CDR3 differences that were used to build a distant-metastasis classifier for papillary thyroid cancer. TCRdb re-called clones from the PCR reads using MiXCR. These V and J calls are TCRdb output, not the study's own analysis. The data show 15,000 or so clones, around 25% seen once.

What was sequenced was tumor tissue. This sequence joins TRBV20-1 and TRBJ2-7; D is unresolved. The receptor was isolated from a female donor with papillary thyroid cancer or a benign thyroid nodule (not recorded which). Some clones in this sample may be carry-over from other donors' samples. CDR3 region: CSARADRVGNEEQYF. The CDR3 coding sequence is TGCAGTGCTAGAGCTGATAGGGTGGGGAATGAAGAGCAGTACTTC.